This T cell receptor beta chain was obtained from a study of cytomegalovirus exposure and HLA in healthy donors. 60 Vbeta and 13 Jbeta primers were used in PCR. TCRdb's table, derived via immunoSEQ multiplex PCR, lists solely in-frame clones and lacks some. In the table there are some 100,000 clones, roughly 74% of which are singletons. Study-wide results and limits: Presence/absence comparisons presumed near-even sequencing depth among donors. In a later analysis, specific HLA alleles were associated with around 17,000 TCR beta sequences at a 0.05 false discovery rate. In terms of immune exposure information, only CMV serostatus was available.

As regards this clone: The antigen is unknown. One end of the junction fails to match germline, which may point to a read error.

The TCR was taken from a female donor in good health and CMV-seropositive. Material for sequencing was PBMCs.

The chain's CDR3 is CASSPEVGHTKEKLFF. The CDR3 DNA reads TGTGCCAGCTCACCCGAGGTGGGACACACTAAGGAAAAACTGTTTTTT. The chain has TRBV18 and TRBJ1-4, with D perhaps matching TRBD1 (6 bases). CDR1 is KGHSH and CDR2 is LQKENI in the germline V gene. The CDR3 is 16 residues long.